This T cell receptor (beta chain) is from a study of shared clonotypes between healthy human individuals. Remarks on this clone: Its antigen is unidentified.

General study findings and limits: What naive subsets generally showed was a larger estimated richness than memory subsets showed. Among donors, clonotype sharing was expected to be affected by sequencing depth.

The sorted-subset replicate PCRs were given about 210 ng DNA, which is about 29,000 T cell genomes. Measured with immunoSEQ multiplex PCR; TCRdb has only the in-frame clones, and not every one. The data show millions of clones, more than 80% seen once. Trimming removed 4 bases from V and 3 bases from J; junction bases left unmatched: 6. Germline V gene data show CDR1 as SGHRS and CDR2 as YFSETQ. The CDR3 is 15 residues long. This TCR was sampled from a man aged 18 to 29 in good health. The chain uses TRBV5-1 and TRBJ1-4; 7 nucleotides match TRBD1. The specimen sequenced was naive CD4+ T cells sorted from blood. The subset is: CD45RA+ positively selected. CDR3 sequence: CASSPGGLANEKLFF. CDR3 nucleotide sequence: TGCGCCAGCAGCCCAGGGGGTTTAGCTAATGAAAAACTGTTTTTT. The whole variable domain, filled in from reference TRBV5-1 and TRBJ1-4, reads KAGVTQTPRYLIKTRGQQVTLSCSPISGHRSVSWYQQTPGQGLQFLFEYFSETQRNKGNFPGRFSGRQFSNSRSEMNVSTLELGDSALYLCASSPGGLANEKLFFGSGTQLSVL.